These 23 T cell receptor beta chains were all obtained from the same sample, sequenced in a study of blood T cell repertoires in COVID-19. Libraries were prepared by immunoSEQ multiplex PCR; TCRdb keeps only in-frame clonotypes and omits some of them. The sample has about 39,000 clones, around 86% seen once; the top ten hold 5.2%. The source material was peripheral blood. The receptor source for this set is a man aged 35 to 55 with active COVID-19.

This clone was found a few times. The chain uses TRBV7-3 and TRBJ1-6; 8 bases fit TRBD1. The CDR3 is made up of 16 amino acids. The V segment lost 5 bases and the J segment 9 bases; nucleotides outside the gene matches: 12. Looked up from germline, CDR1 is SGHTA and CDR2 is FQGTGA. DNA of the CDR3: TGTGCCAGCAGCCCGCTAGGACAGGGTGCAGGTTCACCCCTCCACTTT. It yields the protein CASSPLGQGAGSPLHF.

The genes are TRBV27 and TRBJ2-1; D is undetermined. The germline V gene encodes CDR1 MNHEY and CDR2 SMNVEV (reference sequence). CDR3 size: 15 residues. With 7 bases removed from V and 6 bases from J, the gap between germline ends came to 19 bases. CDR3 region: CASKSRGLRINEQFF. The DNA for the CDR3 is TGTGCCAGCAAAAGCCGCGGCCTCAGAATCAATGAGCAGTTCTTC.

V is TRBV18 and J is TRBJ2-1; possible D gene TRBD2, 5 bases. The CDR3 is 16 amino acids. Per germline, CDR1 KGHSH and CDR2 LQKENI. The V end was cut by 3 bases, the J end by 7 bases, with 19 bases between. In DNA form, the CDR3 reads TGTGCCAGCTCACCGGGTGTTGTTAAGGGCGGGAATGAGCAGTTCTTC. It yields the protein CASSPGVVKGGNEQFF.

This clone has more than one count but fewer than ten. The chain has TRBV3-1 (or the pseudogene TRBV3-2) and TRBJ2-7; a weak D match, TRBD2 (5 bases). V lost 1 base to trimming and J lost 0 bases, with 10 bases between them. Germline V lookup: CDR1 LGHDT, CDR2 YNNKEL (reference sequence). This CDR3 has 15 amino acids. CDR3 sequence: CASSQGTVSSYEQYF. The DNA of the CDR3 is TGTGCCAGCAGCCAAGGGACTGTGAGCTCCTACGAGCAGTACTTC.

The V and J genes are TRBV6-5 and TRBJ1-1; 9 bases are a match to TRBD1. Germline V gene data show CDR1 as MNHEY and CDR2 as SVGAGI. There are 15 residues in the CDR3. With V trimmed by 4 bases and J by 4 bases, 7 bases remained unmatched. CDR3 sequence (DNA): TGTGCCAGCAGTTCAGGACAGGGGTGGATCACTGAAGCTTTCTTT. This translates into CASSSGQGWITEAFF.

The chain carries TRBV24-1 and TRBJ1-1; possibly TRBD1 for D (6 bases). The CDR3 covers 13 residues. V lost 5 bases to trimming and J lost 11 bases, with 17 bases between them. Germline CDR1 is KGHDR and CDR2 is SFDVKD. The CDR3 DNA follows: TGTGCCACCAGTGCCCGTGCGACAGGAGAGGCTTTCTTT. Encoded protein: CATSARATGEAFF.

Only a few counts were recorded for this clone. The gene calls are TRBV18 and TRBJ1-3; 9 bases fit TRBD1. The ends lost 3 bases at V and 0 bases at J; junction bases unmatched: 0. Germline assignment: CDR1 KGHSH and CDR2 LQKENI. This CDR3 region has 15 residues. CDR3 residues: CASSPGQGSGNTIYF. The DNA of the CDR3 is TGTGCCAGCTCACCGGGACAGGGCTCTGGAAACACCATATATTTT.

The rearrangement links TRBV5-8 to TRBJ2-4, with D possibly being TRBD2 (5 bases). CDR1 and CDR2 (germline): SGHTS, YDEGEE. This CDR3 spans 17 amino acids. V was cut by 3 bases and J by 0 bases, with 16 bases left in between. The DNA for the CDR3 is TGTGCCAGCAGCTCCCCCGTCGGGGTACTAGCCAAAAACATTCAGTACTTC. Translating it yields CASSSPVGVLAKNIQYF.

J is TRBJ2-2 and V is TRBV7-9; 9 bases align to TRBD1. In germline, CDR1 is SEHNR, CDR2 FQNEAQ (reference sequence). CDR3 length: 16 amino acids. V shed 3 bases, J shed 0 bases, and the junction held 2 bases outside the gene matches. The CDR3 is CASSFWTGANTGELFF. The CDR3 DNA reads TGTGCCAGCAGCTTCTGGACAGGGGCGAACACCGGGGAGCTGTTTTTT.

The J gene is TRBJ1-3, the V gene TRBV28; 7 nucleotides match TRBD1. The J segment lost 3 bases and the V segment lost 4 bases, leaving 12 bases of the junction unmatched. Germline CDR1 and CDR2: MDHEN and SYDVKM. The CDR3 length is 17 residues. The CDR3 region has the DNA TGTGCCAGCAGTTCAGGCTACGACAGGGCAAGTGGAAACACCATATATTTT. Residues: CASSSGYDRASGNTIYF.

This rearrangement joins TRBV28 to TRBJ2-1, with 9 bases identical to TRBD2. The CDR3 has 15 amino acids. Germline CDR1 MDHEN, CDR2 SYDVKM. V lost 2 bases, J lost 4 bases, and 3 bases stayed unmatched. CDR3 DNA: TGTGCCAGCAGTTTAAGCGGGAGGCGTTACAATGAGCAGTTCTTC. The encoded protein is CASSLSGRRYNEQFF.

The chain links TRBV5-4 to TRBJ2-7, with 8 bases that match TRBD1. J was trimmed by 3 bases and V by 4 bases; bases with no gene match: 3. CDR3 length: 13 residues. CDR1 is SGHNT, CDR2 YYREEE, per germline (reference sequence). DNA of the CDR3: TGTGCCAGCAGCCGTGGACAGGGCTACGAGCAGTACTTC. This codes for CASSRGQGYEQYF.

The chain recombines TRBV7-2 with TRBJ1-2; TRBD1 agrees at 7 bases. The junction had 6 bases not matched to a gene; V was cut back by 5 bases and J by 6 bases. Germline V lookup: CDR1 SGHTA, CDR2 FQGNSA. The CDR3 covers 13 residues. CDR3 nucleotide sequence: TGTGCCAGCAGCCTCGGACAGGTTGATGGCTACACCTTC. As protein: CASSLGQVDGYTF.

The chain combines TRBV9 with TRBJ1-1, with D unclear. CDR1 is SGDLS and CDR2 is YYNGEE in the germline V gene. Trimming pared 4 bases from V and 3 bases from J, leaving 7 bases between. The CDR3 consists of 12 residues. The CDR3 loop is CASSPRDTEAFF. CDR3 coding DNA: TGTGCCAGCAGCCCCCGGGACACTGAAGCTTTCTTT.

This clone was recorded a few times. The J gene is TRBJ1-5, the V gene TRBV19; a weak D match, TRBD1 (5 bases). Trimming pared 6 bases from V and 4 bases from J, leaving 16 bases between. CDR3 size: 15 residues. Looked up from germline, CDR1 is LNHDA and CDR2 is SQIVND (reference sequence). CDR3 coding DNA: TGTGCCAGTAGCTATCGGGACGCGGGAAATCAGCCCCAGCATTTT. Its protein product is CASSYRDAGNQPQHF.

The rearrangement joins TRBV28 to TRBJ1-4; no firm D call. Between the trimmed V and J ends, which lost 2 bases and 7 bases, there was a span of 14 bases. This CDR3 is 15 amino acids long. Germline CDR1 MDHEN, CDR2 SYDVKM. The CDR3 DNA follows: TGTGCCAGCAGTTTACGGAGGCGCTCGGTTGAAAAACTGTTTTTT. It codes for CASSLRRRSVEKLFF.

The chain couples TRBV15 to TRBJ2-7; tentatively, D is TRBD2 (6 bases). The CDR3 runs 19 residues. V was trimmed by 1 base and J by 4 bases, leaving 26 bases between them. Germline V CDR1 and CDR2: LNHNV, YYDKDF (reference sequence). For the CDR3, the DNA is TGTGCCACCAGCAGAGCCACTACCGGATCCGGGGGTAAACGGTACGAGCAGTACTTC. The encoded protein is CATSRATTGSGGKRYEQYF.

In this sample, this clone turned up a few times. V gene TRBV11-2 combines with J gene TRBJ2-7; TRBD2 might be the D (5 bases). V gave up 1 base and J gave up 3 bases, with 10 bases separating them. In germline, CDR1 is SGHAT, CDR2 FQNNGV. The CDR3 totals 14 residues. This CDR3 reads CASSLAWTDYEQYF. The CDR3 DNA reads TGTGCCAGCAGCTTAGCGTGGACTGACTACGAGCAGTACTTC.

On this clone: One junction end does not reproduce the germline sequence, and a read error may be involved. CDR3 sequence: CASSLGRLWVF. DNA of the CDR3: TGTGCCAGCAGCCTAGGGAGACTCTGGGTCTTC. This chain links TRBV6-2 or TRBV6-3 with TRBJ2-1; TRBD2 is a possible D gene (5 bases). The germline V gene has CDR1 MNHEY and CDR2 SVGEGT. This CDR3 has 11 residues.

The table lists this clone with a few counts. This chain uses TRBV27 with TRBJ2-1, with D tentatively TRBD2 (6 bases). V was shortened by 6 bases and J by 1 base, with 16 bases between the two germline ends. Looked up from germline, CDR1 is MNHEY and CDR2 is SMNVEV (reference sequence). The CDR3 is 16 residues long. Here the CDR3 reads CASSPWERVSYNEQFF. The CDR3 nucleotides are TGTGCCAGCAGCCCCTGGGAGCGGGTGTCCTACAATGAGCAGTTCTTC.

This chain uses TRBV28 with TRBJ2-1, with 7 bases aligning to TRBD2. The J segment lost 4 bases and the V segment lost 4 bases, leaving 7 bases of the junction unmatched. This CDR3 has 15 residues. CDR1 is MDHEN, CDR2 SYDVKM, per germline. The CDR3 reads CASSYLADVYNEQFF. CDR3 DNA sequence: TGTGCCAGCAGTTACCTAGCGGACGTTTACAATGAGCAGTTCTTC.

The sample holds a few counts of this clone. The chain employs TRBV5-1 and TRBJ2-3; D gene unclear. The germline V gene encodes CDR1 SGHRS and CDR2 YFSETQ. Between the trimmed V and J ends, which lost 1 base and 6 bases, there was a span of 9 bases. This CDR3 spans 13 amino acids. CDR3 amino acids: CASSLPQMDTQYF. In DNA, the CDR3 is TGCGCCAGCAGCTTGCCCCAGATGGATACGCAGTATTTT.

The chain links TRBV5-1 to TRBJ1-1; 8 nucleotides match TRBD1. Germline CDR1 SGHRS, CDR2 YFSETQ. Germline trimming cut 3 bases from V and 4 bases from J; bases unmatched to any gene: 8. CDR3 length: 15 amino acids. CDR3 DNA sequence: TGCGCCAGCAGCTCGATAAACACAGGGGGCACTGAAGCTTTCTTT. Translation gives CASSSINTGGTEAFF.